The 25 T cell receptor beta chains below were found in one sample sequenced in a study of shared clonotypes between healthy human individuals. Profiling relied on immunoSEQ multiplex PCR, and the TCRdb table lists in-frame clones only, not all of them. Here the sample spans around 2.1 million clones, approximately 96% being singletons. Specimen: naive CD4+ T cells sorted from blood. Noted subset: CD45RA+ positively selected. Receptor source: a man aged 18-30 years in good health.

The chain couples TRBV28 to TRBJ2-7; D gene ambiguous. The CDR3 is 11 amino acids. Germline V gene sequence: CDR1 MDHEN, CDR2 SYDVKM. Trimming left V 7 bases short and J 3 bases short, with 7 bases between. The CDR3 sequence: CASMERYEQYF. As DNA, the CDR3 is TGTGCCAGCATGGAGCGCTACGAGCAGTACTTC.

The genes are TRBV28 and TRBJ2-1; D uncertain. The CDR3 runs 11 residues. Germline CDR1 is MDHEN and CDR2 is SYDVKM. V lost 7 bases and J lost 7, with 8 bases in between. CDR3 in amino acids: CASISGNEQFF. The CDR3 DNA is TGTGCCAGCATCTCCGGGAATGAGCAGTTCTTC.

As DNA, the CDR3 is TGTGCCTGGAGTGGGAGGCGTTATGGCTACACCTTC. Translated, it gives CAWSGRRYGYTF. The chain has TRBV30 and TRBJ1-2; D ambiguous. The CDR3 loop spans 12 amino acids. The V gene's germline CDR1 is GTSNPN and CDR2 SVGIG (reference sequence). V was trimmed by 1 base and J by 5 bases, leaving 8 bases between them.

The rearrangement joins TRBV29-1 to TRBJ1-1, with no clear D. V lost 4 bases and J 0 bases, leaving 12 bases between the germline ends. From germline, CDR1 is SQVTM and CDR2 ANQGSEA. The CDR3 runs to 14 residues. CDR3 loop: CSVAPQTVNTEAFF. CDR3 nucleotides: TGCAGCGTTGCACCTCAGACCGTGAACACTGAAGCTTTCTTT.

This chain joins TRBV4-1 and TRBJ1-4, with D perhaps matching TRBD1 (6 bases). The CDR3 has 15 amino acids. The germline CDR1 and CDR2 sequences are MGHRA and YSYEKL. The ends were cut back, 0 bases at V and 5 bases at J, with 10 bases in the middle. The CDR3 region is CASSQDRGANEKLFF. The CDR3 DNA follows: TGCGCCAGCAGCCAAGATCGGGGGGCCAATGAAAAACTGTTTTTT.

This clone was seen once. The J gene is TRBJ1-2, the V gene TRBV19; D is unclear. Germline V lookup: CDR1 LNHDA, CDR2 SQIVND (reference sequence). The CDR3 runs 15 residues. V was shortened by 2 bases and J by 5 bases, with 15 bases between the two germline ends. The CDR3 is CASSIIAARGYGYTF. The CDR3 coding sequence is TGTGCCAGTAGTATAATAGCGGCAAGAGGGTATGGCTACACCTTC.

V gene TRBV7-2 combines with J gene TRBJ2-3; either TRBD1 or TRBD2 may supply D (6 bases each). With 4 bases removed from V and 0 bases from J, the gap between germline ends came to 11 bases. Germline V gene sequence: CDR1 SGHTA, CDR2 FQGNSA. The CDR3 runs to 15 residues. In DNA form, the CDR3 reads TGTGCCAGCAGCTGGGCGGGACACAGCACAGATACGCAGTATTTT. Encoded protein: CASSWAGHSTDTQYF.

The genes are TRBV6-1 and TRBJ2-7, with D uncertain. This CDR3 has 13 residues. Between the trimmed V and J ends, which lost 2 bases and 3 bases, there was a span of 8 bases. Germline V gives CDR1 MNHNS, CDR2 SASEGT. DNA for the CDR3: TGTGCCAGCAGTGAATCCCCCCACTACGAGCAGTACTTC. This gives the protein CASSESPHYEQYF.

The chain recombines TRBV6-5 with TRBJ2-2; unclear D gene. Germline values: CDR1 MNHEY, CDR2 SVGAGI. The CDR3 totals 14 residues. V was shortened by 4 bases and J by 6 bases, with 12 bases between the two germline ends. The CDR3 here is CASSFRAVAGELFF. CDR3 sequence (DNA): TGTGCCAGCAGTTTCCGGGCCGTCGCCGGGGAGCTGTTTTTT.

About this clone: Other DNA sequences in this sample translate to the same CDR3. V gene TRBV10-1 combines with J gene TRBJ1-1; no definite D call. Germline assignment: CDR1 WNHNN and CDR2 SYGVQD (reference sequence). V lost 5 bases and J lost 3, with 10 bases in between. This CDR3 comprises 13 residues. For the CDR3, the DNA is TGCGCCAGCAGTCGGGGATTGGACACTGAAGCTTTCTTT. It is translated as CASSRGLDTEAFF.

The chain links TRBV11-2 to TRBJ2-2; the match to TRBD2 covers 8 bases. The CDR3 has 15 residues. Germline loops: CDR1 SGHAT, CDR2 FQNNGV. With 2 bases clipped from V and 6 bases from J, the junction kept 5 bases outside the gene matches. The CDR3 loop is CASSLRAGGAGELFF. CDR3 DNA: TGTGCCAGCAGCTTACGGGCCGGGGGGGCCGGGGAGCTGTTTTTT.

The rearrangement uses TRBV10-3 and TRBJ2-7; 7 bases line up with TRBD1. Trimming removed 5 bases from V and 7 bases from J; junction bases left unmatched: 2. This CDR3 is 11 amino acids long. Germline CDR1 reads ENHRY; CDR2 reads SYGVKD. CDR3 residues: CAISKTGEQYF. CDR3 in DNA: TGTGCCATCAGTAAGACAGGGGAGCAGTACTTC.

The chain has TRBV27 and TRBJ1-6; 7 bases agree with TRBD1. After removal of 5 bases from V and 9 bases from J, the junction contained 10 bases not matched to a gene. Germline lookup yields CDR1 MNHEY and CDR2 SMNVEV (reference sequence). CDR3 length: 15 amino acids. Written as DNA, the CDR3 is TGTGCCAGCAGTCCCGCGACAGGGTGGACTTCACCCCTCCACTTT. As protein: CASSPATGWTSPLHF.

On this clone: Other nucleotide sequences from this sample produce the same CDR3. The gene calls are TRBV10-3 and TRBJ1-5, with 8 bases lining up with TRBD1. The V segment lost 6 bases and the J segment 5 bases; nucleotides outside the gene matches: 3. The CDR3 runs to 13 residues. Looked up from germline, CDR1 is ENHRY and CDR2 is SYGVKD. The CDR3 nucleotides are TGTGCCATCAGGGGGACAGGAGATCAGCCCCAGCATTTT. It encodes CAIRGTGDQPQHF.

The V gene is TRBV2, the J gene TRBJ2-7; D possibly corresponds to TRBD1 (6 bases). The CDR3 spans 14 residues. Trimming took off 6 bases at V and 2 bases at J, with 14 bases between the two ends. The V gene's germline CDR1 is SNHLY and CDR2 FYNNEI. CDR3 nucleotide sequence: TGTGCCAGCAGAGATACCGGGACAACCTACGAGCAGTACTTC. Amino acid sequence: CASRDTGTTYEQYF.

The chain recombines TRBV5-6 with TRBJ1-5, with D uncertain. The V gene's germline CDR1 is SGHDT and CDR2 YYEEEE. This CDR3 has 12 residues. V dropped 4 bases and J dropped 11 bases, with 13 bases sitting between them. CDR3 sequence: CASSLGIGSQHF. DNA for the CDR3: TGTGCCAGCAGCCTGGGAATTGGGTCCCAGCATTTT.

Comment on this clone: The sample has other DNA sequences that encode this CDR3 too. The genes are TRBV6-5 and TRBJ1-1; the match to TRBD1 covers 8 bases. Germline V CDR1 and CDR2: MNHEY, SVGAGI. This CDR3 is built from 13 residues. Trimming at V came to 6 bases and at J to 4 bases, leaving 4 bases not matched to a gene. CDR3 protein: CASRPGTGTEAFF. CDR3 sequence (DNA): TGTGCCAGCAGGCCCGGGACAGGCACTGAAGCTTTCTTT.

The V and J genes are TRBV6-5 and TRBJ1-1; D is possibly TRBD1 (5 bases). Germline CDR1 MNHEY, CDR2 SVGAGI. This CDR3 region has 13 residues. Trimming removed 10 bases from V and 4 bases from J, with 16 bases in between. The CDR3 protein is CATNPPGFTEAFF. The CDR3 region has the DNA TGTGCCACCAACCCGCCAGGGTTCACTGAAGCTTTCTTT.

The count of this clone is one. Other DNA sequences within the sample encode an identical CDR3. This chain joins TRBV6-5 and TRBJ2-7; 10 bases match TRBD1. Germline CDR1 reads MNHEY; CDR2 reads SVGAGI. J gave up 4 bases and V 0 bases, and 6 bases lay outside the gene matches. The CDR3 is 16 amino acids. The CDR3, as DNA: TGTGCCAGCAGTTACTCCGGGACAGGGGACTCTTACGAGCAGTACTTC. This gives the protein CASSYSGTGDSYEQYF.

CDR3 protein: CAAAGRSYNEQFF. In DNA, the CDR3 is TGTGCCGCAGCGGGACGCTCCTACAATGAGCAGTTCTTC. This chain connects TRBV5-4 to TRBJ2-1; 7 nucleotides match TRBD2. V shed 10 bases, J shed 0 bases, and the junction held 4 bases outside the gene matches. The CDR3 runs to 13 residues. CDR1 SGHNT and CDR2 YYREEE come from the germline V gene (reference sequence). Using reference TRBV5-4 and TRBJ2-1 for the parts outside the CDR3, the full variable domain is ETGVTQSPTHLIKTRGQQVTLRCSSQSGHNTVSWYQQALGQGPQFIFQYYREEENGRGNFPPRFSGLQFPNYSSELNVNALELDDSALYLCAAAGRSYNEQFFGPGTRLTVL.

The chain couples TRBV29-1 to TRBJ2-1; 8 bases align to TRBD2. Per the germline V gene, CDR1 is SQVTM and CDR2 is ANQGSEA. The CDR3 consists of 13 residues. V lost 5 bases, J lost 7 bases, and 7 bases stayed unmatched. This CDR3 is CSVSVLAVNEQFF. The CDR3 DNA sequence: TGCAGCGTTTCTGTACTAGCGGTTAATGAGCAGTTCTTC.

CDR3 in DNA: TGTGCCAGCAGTCAAAGACAGATCAATCAGCCCCAGCATTTT. Translating gives CASSQRQINQPQHF. This sequence joins TRBV28 and TRBJ1-5; the D gene is possibly TRBD1 (5 bases). Germline-derived CDR1 and CDR2 are MDHEN and SYDVKM. V lost 5 bases to trimming and J lost 3 bases, with 11 bases between them. The CDR3 covers 14 residues.

This clone was recorded only once. The V gene is TRBV11-3, the J gene TRBJ2-3, with no clear D. V shed 5 bases and J shed 5 bases, with 5 bases lying between them. Germline CDR1 and CDR2: SGHNT and YENEEA. The CDR3 is made up of 11 amino acids. DNA for the CDR3: TGTGCCAGCAGCCCAGTAGATACGCAGTATTTT. It is translated as CASSPVDTQYF.

The genes are TRBV4-1 and TRBJ1-1, with D possibly TRBD1 on 6 matching bases. Looked up from germline, CDR1 is MGHRA and CDR2 is YSYEKL. The CDR3 contains 14 residues. V dropped 4 bases and J dropped 1 base, with 10 bases sitting between them. The CDR3 protein is CASSPPRGNTEAFF. The CDR3 DNA sequence: TGCGCCAGCAGCCCCCCCAGGGGGAACACTGAAGCTTTCTTT.

The rearrangement joins TRBV30 to TRBJ1-5; the match to TRBD1 covers 11 bases. Losses at the gene ends were 2 bases for V and 2 bases for J; bases not matched to a gene: 11. The CDR3 consists of 18 residues. Germline V gene lookup returns CDR1 GTSNPN and CDR2 SVGIG (reference sequence). CDR3 nucleotides: TGTGCCTGGAGTTCACGGGACAGGGGGGTTTGGGGCAATCAGCCCCAGCATTTT. It encodes CAWSSRDRGVWGNQPQHF.